The text below deals with one T cell receptor (beta chain). This clonotype has a count of ten or more. Its antigen is still unknown. Per-nucleotide qualities are absent, and no much larger clonotype sits a single base away. This entry belongs to a study of CD8 T cells in ankylosing spondylitis (dated 2017 in TCRdb). For context, the study as a whole: The study set out to find disease-linked TCR variants by profiling T cell receptor beta repertoires in ankylosing spondylitis patients and healthy donors. In total, the full study cohort was made up of over a hundred healthy donors and 25 ankylosing spondylitis patients. Peripheral blood was sampled, and synovial fluid was also collected from ankylosing spondylitis patients. What the study reported, not specific to this receptor: In peripheral blood, the disease-linked clones were found at relatively low frequencies and had a CD8+ phenotype. A TCR beta motif of fewer than 10 highly homologous amino acid variants appeared characteristic of blood from ankylosing spondylitis patients. The disease-linked clones were reported to be significantly enriched in matched synovial fluid samples from ankylosing spondylitis patients. Some TCR beta motif variants had previously been reported in synovial fluid and blood of reactive arthritis patients, which suggested common disease-initiation mechanisms.

TCRdb shows the sequencer as Illumina HiSeq 2500. Quantitative 5'-RACE with molecular barcodes was the method used to prepare the TCR beta libraries. The paper's processing steps were these. A new computational method based on a probabilistic model of VDJ rearrangement was used to identify disease-linked TCR variants. Clones were called with MiXCR by TCRdb after fastp trimmed the public reads at Q25, and only in-frame beta chains were retained. Each record represents a unique CDR3 protein, reported with the most common genes and DNA among its rows. These V and J calls derive from TCRdb rather than the authors' analysis. The sample contains about 25,000 distinct CDR3 sequences, about 2.5% of them found a single time. The ten largest clones capture around 7.7% of the sample. CDR1 and CDR2, per the germline V gene, are SGDLS and YYNGEE. The CDR3 measures 15 amino acids from cysteine to phenylalanine. The only DNA kept is the CDR3, 45 bases in frame from the first base. Germline trimming amounts to 3 bases on V and 6 bases on J, with 5 as the count of junction bases outside the gene matches.

The V and J segments used are TRBV9 and TRBJ2-1, and 11 junction bases match TRBD2. The sequenced sample consisted of blood, either unsorted or a sorted T cell fraction (not recorded which). The sequence derives from a female donor with ankylosing spondylitis or in good health (not recorded which). Read as DNA, the sequence is TGTGCCAGCAGCGAAACTAGCGGGAGAGGCAATGAGCAGTTCTTC. Its translation reads: CASSETSGRGNEQFF.